This T cell receptor beta chain was captured by sequencing in a study of human T cells and chemical hapten exposure. Study at large: Small pooled library volume differences chiefly drove per-sample TCR yield variation. Findings and caveats of the study: No shift was seen in TCRs above 1 in 1000 frequency with DPC sensitization.

At least ten counts were recorded for this clonotype. The antigen is not known. Between the trimmed V and J ends, which lost 7 bases and 0 bases, there was a span of 12 bases. The CDR3 consists of 14 residues. Per germline, CDR1 MDHEN and CDR2 SYDVKM. Library preparation tagged each individual cDNA molecule with a unique molecular identifier. Using its own MiXCR run on the RACE reads, TCRdb lists one record per CDR3 protein. The table lists about 28,000 distinct CDR3 sequences, less than 8% of them singletons. Described time point: healthy volunteer bleed at 2 weeks. Total RNA extraction was carried out from unfractionated whole blood.

Sequenced input: whole blood. The TCR was taken from a human donor in good health. Some clones in this sample may be carry-over from other donors' samples. The chain joins TRBV28 to TRBJ1-1; D remains unclear. The CDR3 sequence: CASKLQLMNTEAFF. Here the CDR3 DNA reads TGTGCCAGCAAGCTGCAGCTCATGAACACTGAAGCTTTCTTT.